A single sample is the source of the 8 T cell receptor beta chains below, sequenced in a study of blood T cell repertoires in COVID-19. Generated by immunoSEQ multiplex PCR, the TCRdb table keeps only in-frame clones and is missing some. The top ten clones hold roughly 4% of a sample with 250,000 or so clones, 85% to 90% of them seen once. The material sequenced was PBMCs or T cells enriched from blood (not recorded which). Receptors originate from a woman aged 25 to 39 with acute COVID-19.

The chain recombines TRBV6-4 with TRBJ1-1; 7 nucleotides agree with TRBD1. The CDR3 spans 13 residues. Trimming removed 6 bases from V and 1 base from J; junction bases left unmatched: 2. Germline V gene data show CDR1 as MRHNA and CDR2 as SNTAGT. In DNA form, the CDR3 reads TGTGCCAGCAGCGCAGGGGGGAACACTGAAGCTTTCTTT. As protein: CASSAGGNTEAFF.

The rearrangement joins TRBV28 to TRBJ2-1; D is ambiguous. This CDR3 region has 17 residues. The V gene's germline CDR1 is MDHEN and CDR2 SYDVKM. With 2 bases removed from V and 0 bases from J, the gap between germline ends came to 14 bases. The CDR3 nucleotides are TGTGCCAGCAGTTTAACGGGTCTCCTGAGCTCCTACAATGAGCAGTTCTTC. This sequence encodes CASSLTGLLSSYNEQFF.

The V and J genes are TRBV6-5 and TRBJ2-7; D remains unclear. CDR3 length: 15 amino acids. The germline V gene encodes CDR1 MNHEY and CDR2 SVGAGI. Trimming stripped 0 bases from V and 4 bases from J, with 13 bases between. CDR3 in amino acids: CASSYSNTPSYEQYF. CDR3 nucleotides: TGTGCCAGCAGTTACTCAAACACGCCTTCATACGAGCAGTACTTC.

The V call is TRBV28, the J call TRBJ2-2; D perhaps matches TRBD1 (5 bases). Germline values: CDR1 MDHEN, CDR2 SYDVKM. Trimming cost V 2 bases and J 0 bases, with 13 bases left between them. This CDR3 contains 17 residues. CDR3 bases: TGTGCCAGCAGTTTAACCCCGTCAGGGACGAACACCGGGGAGCTGTTTTTT. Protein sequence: CASSLTPSGTNTGELFF.

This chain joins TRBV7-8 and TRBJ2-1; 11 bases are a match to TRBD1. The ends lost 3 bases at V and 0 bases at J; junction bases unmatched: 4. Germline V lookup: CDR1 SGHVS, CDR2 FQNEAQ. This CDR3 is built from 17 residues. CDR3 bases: TGTGCCAGCAGCTTTGGTGGGACAGGGGGCTCCTACAATGAGCAGTTCTTC. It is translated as CASSFGGTGGSYNEQFF.

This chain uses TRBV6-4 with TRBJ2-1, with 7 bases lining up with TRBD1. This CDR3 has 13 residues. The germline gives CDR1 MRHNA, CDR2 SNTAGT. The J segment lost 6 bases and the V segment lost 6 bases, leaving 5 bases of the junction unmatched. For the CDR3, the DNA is TGTGCCAGCAGCGGCCAGGGGGTCAATGAGCAGTTCTTC. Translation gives CASSGQGVNEQFF.

The CDR3 spells CAWSRLSSETEAFF. The CDR3 DNA reads TGTGCCTGGAGTAGACTATCCTCGGAGACTGAAGCTTTCTTT. The chain couples TRBV30 to TRBJ1-1; no clear D. Germline V gene lookup returns CDR1 GTSNPN and CDR2 SVGIG (reference sequence). V dropped 2 bases and J dropped 5 bases, with 15 bases sitting between them. The CDR3 consists of 14 residues. Using reference TRBV30 and TRBJ1-1 for the parts outside the CDR3, the full variable domain is SQTIHQWPATLVQPVGSPLSLECTVEGTSNPNLYWYRQAAGRGLQLLFYSVGIGQISSEVPQNLSASRPQDRQFILSSKKLLLSDSGFYLCAWSRLSSETEAFFGQGTRLTVV.

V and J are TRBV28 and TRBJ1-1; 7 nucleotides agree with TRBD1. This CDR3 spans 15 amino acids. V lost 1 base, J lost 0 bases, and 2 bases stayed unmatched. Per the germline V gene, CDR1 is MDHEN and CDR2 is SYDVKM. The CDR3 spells CASSLSGTVNTEAFF. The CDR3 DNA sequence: TGTGCCAGCAGTTTATCGGGGACAGTGAACACTGAAGCTTTCTTT. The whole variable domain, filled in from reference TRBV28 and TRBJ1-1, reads DVKVTQSSRYLVKRTGEKVFLECVQDMDHENMFWYRQDPGLGLRLIYFSYDVKMKEKGDIPEGYSVSREKKERFSLILESASTNQTSMYLCASSLSGTVNTEAFFGQGTRLTVV.